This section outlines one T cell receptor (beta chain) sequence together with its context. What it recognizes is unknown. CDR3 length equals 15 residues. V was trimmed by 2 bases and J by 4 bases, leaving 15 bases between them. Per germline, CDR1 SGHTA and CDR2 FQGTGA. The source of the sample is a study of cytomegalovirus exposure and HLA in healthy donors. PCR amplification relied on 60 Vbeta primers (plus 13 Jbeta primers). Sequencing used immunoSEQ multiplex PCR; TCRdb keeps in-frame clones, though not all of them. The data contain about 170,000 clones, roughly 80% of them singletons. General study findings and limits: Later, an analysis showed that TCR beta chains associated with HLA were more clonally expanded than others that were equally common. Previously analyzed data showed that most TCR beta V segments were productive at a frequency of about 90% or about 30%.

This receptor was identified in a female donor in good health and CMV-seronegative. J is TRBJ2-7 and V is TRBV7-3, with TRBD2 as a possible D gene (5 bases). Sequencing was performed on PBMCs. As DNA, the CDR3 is TGTGCCAGCAGCTTACAGCCGGGCCGCGGGTACGAGCAGTACTTC. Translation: CASSLQPGRGYEQYF.